These 26 T cell receptor beta chains came from one sample sequenced in a study of T cell responses to AZD1222 COVID-19 vaccine. Sequenced by immunoSEQ multiplex PCR; TCRdb stores in-frame clones only, minus some. This table holds 95,000 to 150,000 clones, around 83% found once. Here the sequenced sample was peripheral blood, taken 28 days after the second AZD1222 dose. These receptors came from an adult who received the AZD1222 COVID-19 vaccine.

V and J are TRBV3-1 (or the pseudogene TRBV3-2) and TRBJ1-2; D not resolved. Germline CDR1 reads LGHDT; CDR2 reads YNNKEL (reference sequence). CDR3 length equals 18 residues. The V gene lost 0 bases and the J gene lost 3 bases, with 20 bases spanning the gap. The CDR3 spells CASSQDHLPGERYYGYTF. CDR3 DNA sequence: TGTGCCAGCAGCCAAGATCATTTGCCCGGGGAACGTTACTATGGCTACACCTTC.

The chain uses TRBV5-6 and TRBJ1-2, with D uncertain. The CDR3 is 12 amino acids. CDR1 and CDR2 from the germline V gene are SGHDT and YYEEEE. Trimming shortened V by 4 bases and J by 1 base, and 5 bases separated the two germline ends. DNA for the CDR3: TGTGCCAGCAGCCCTGGTAACTATGGCTACACCTTC. This codes for CASSPGNYGYTF.

The table lists this clone with a few counts. The genes are TRBV7-2 and TRBJ2-3; 7 nucleotides agree with TRBD2. The germline V gene encodes CDR1 SGHTA and CDR2 FQGNSA. The CDR3 is made up of 17 amino acids. Trimming cost V 5 bases and J 2 bases; bases outside gene matches: 13. CDR3 amino acids: CASSLRTKRGFTDTQYF. The CDR3 DNA sequence: TGTGCCAGCAGCCTCCGGACTAAGCGGGGTTTCACAGATACGCAGTATTTT.

The chain has TRBV27 and TRBJ1-1, with D maybe TRBD1 (6 bases). This CDR3 region has 16 residues. Trimming left V 6 bases short and J 0 bases short, with 17 bases between. CDR1 is MNHEY, CDR2 SMNVEV, per germline (reference sequence). CDR3 nucleotides: TGTGCCAGCAGAAGGGGACCCGACAGGATGAACACTGAAGCTTTCTTT. Protein product: CASRRGPDRMNTEAFF.

The rearrangement links TRBV4-2 to TRBJ2-5; 7 positions match TRBD1. The CDR3 loop spans 15 amino acids. CDR1 LGHNA and CDR2 YNFKEQ come from the germline V gene. V lost 0 bases to trimming and J lost 6 bases; unmatched junction nucleotides: 7. The CDR3 DNA sequence: TGTGCCAGCAGCCAAGAAAACCGACAGGGTCAGACCCAGTACTTC. This sequence encodes CASSQENRQGQTQYF.

This chain joins TRBV11-3 and TRBJ2-1; the match to TRBD2 covers 11 bases. Trimming took 6 bases from V and 4 from J; bases not matched to a gene: 5. This CDR3 has 15 residues. CDR1 is SGHNT and CDR2 is YENEEA in the germline V gene. The CDR3 loop is CASSGASGGYNEQFF. CDR3 in DNA: TGTGCCAGCAGTGGGGCTAGCGGGGGGTACAATGAGCAGTTCTTC. Complete variable domain (other parts from reference TRBV11-3 and TRBJ2-1): EAGVVQSPRYKIIEKKQPVAFWCNPISGHNTLYWYLQNLGQGPELLIRYENEEAVDDSQLPKDRFSAERLKGVDSTLKIQPAELGDSAVYLCASSGASGGYNEQFFGPGTRLTVL.

This chain links TRBV11-2 with TRBJ2-7; TRBD2 agrees at 7 bases. There are 12 residues in the CDR3. J gave up 6 bases and V 5 bases, and 4 bases lay outside the gene matches. Germline CDR1 is SGHAT and CDR2 is FQNNGV. Here the CDR3 reads CASSQGLPEQYF. Written as DNA, the CDR3 is TGTGCCAGCAGCCAGGGACTACCCGAGCAGTACTTC.

This sequence joins TRBV27 and TRBJ1-3; TRBD1 matches 7 bases. The CDR3 totals 18 residues. Germline V gene data show CDR1 as MNHEY and CDR2 as SMNVEV (reference sequence). The V gene end was trimmed by 8 bases and the J gene end by 0 bases; junction bases not matched to a gene: 16. The CDR3 sequence: CASDENPGQRVSGNTIYF. DNA for the CDR3: TGTGCCAGCGACGAGAATCCGGGACAGAGGGTCTCTGGAAACACCATATATTTT.

The V gene is TRBV5-4, the J gene TRBJ1-1; TRBD1 might be the D (6 bases). The length of the CDR3 is 14 residues. V was trimmed by 1 base and J by 6 bases, leaving 13 bases between them. Looked up from germline, CDR1 is SGHNT and CDR2 is YYREEE (reference sequence). CDR3 sequence (DNA): TGTGCCAGCAGCTTGTCGGGGGCTCCCTCTGAAGCTTTCTTT. It is translated as CASSLSGAPSEAFF.

The chain is built from TRBV18 and TRBJ2-7, with 8 bases fitting TRBD2. Germline V gene lookup returns CDR1 KGHSH and CDR2 LQKENI. This CDR3 spans 16 amino acids. The ends lost 4 bases at V and 3 bases at J; junction bases unmatched: 11. The CDR3 loop reads CASSRRLSGGSYEQYF. CDR3 nucleotides: TGTGCCAGCTCACGACGCCTGAGCGGGGGCAGCTACGAGCAGTACTTC.

V and J are TRBV18 and TRBJ2-7; 10 bases line up with TRBD1. The J segment lost 5 bases and the V segment lost 0 bases, leaving 7 bases of the junction unmatched. The length of the CDR3 is 16 residues. Germline V lookup: CDR1 KGHSH, CDR2 LQKENI. CDR3 sequence: CASSPPRRTGGDEQYF. The CDR3 bases are TGTGCCAGCTCACCACCAAGGAGGACAGGGGGTGACGAGCAGTACTTC.

The V call is TRBV7-2, the J call TRBJ1-1; D unresolved. The V gene lost 5 bases and the J gene lost 1 base, with 14 bases spanning the gap. CDR3 length: 15 residues. Germline V gene sequence: CDR1 SGHTA, CDR2 FQGNSA. The CDR3 sequence: CASSPSPVPNTEAFF. CDR3 DNA: TGTGCCAGCAGCCCCTCCCCGGTCCCGAACACTGAAGCTTTCTTT.

This chain joins TRBV11-2 and TRBJ1-2; TRBD1 might be the D (5 bases). The germline gives CDR1 SGHAT, CDR2 FQNNGV. CDR3 length: 14 residues. Trimming took 0 bases from V and 4 from J, leaving 9 bases between them. CDR3 region: CASSLDPQGYGYTF. The CDR3 DNA reads as TGTGCCAGCAGCTTAGATCCGCAGGGCTATGGCTACACCTTC.

The chain combines TRBV20-1 with TRBJ2-7; a weak D match, TRBD2 (6 bases). Per germline, CDR1 DFQATT and CDR2 SNEGSKA (reference sequence). V was pared by 3 bases and J by 3 bases, with 24 bases between. The length of the CDR3 is 17 residues. Written as DNA, the CDR3 is TGCAGTGCTAGTGGAGGGCGAGAGTCGGGACGGAGCTACGAGCAGTACTTC. It specifies CSASGGRESGRSYEQYF.

This sequence joins TRBV6-2 or TRBV6-3 and TRBJ1-5; D perhaps matches TRBD1 (6 bases). V was cut by 2 bases and J by 3 bases, with 8 bases left in between. The germline V gene encodes CDR1 MNHEY and CDR2 SVGEGT. The CDR3 runs 14 residues. The CDR3 region is CASSYRGFNQPQHF. The CDR3 DNA follows: TGTGCCAGCAGTTACAGGGGGTTCAATCAGCCCCAGCATTTT.

The genes are TRBV27 and TRBJ2-2; D is uncertain. The CDR3 sequence is 11 residues long. Between the trimmed V and J ends, which lost 6 bases and 5 bases, there was a span of 4 bases. CDR1 MNHEY and CDR2 SMNVEV come from the germline V gene (reference sequence). This CDR3 is CASSQTGELFF. DNA of the CDR3: TGTGCCAGCAGCCAAACCGGGGAGCTGTTTTTT.

J is TRBJ1-2 and V is TRBV5-1, with TRBD1 as a possible D gene (5 bases). V was shortened by 4 bases and J by 3 bases, with 34 bases between the two germline ends. CDR3 length equals 21 residues. Germline V lookup: CDR1 SGHRS, CDR2 YFSETQ. The DNA for the CDR3 is TGCGCCAGCAGCCCTGGGGGACCCATTGGGGACGCCTTGAAAACTTACTATGGCTACACCTTC. Protein sequence: CASSPGGPIGDALKTYYGYTF.

CDR3 residues: CASSPQPSDTQYF. The CDR3 region has the DNA TGTGCCAGCAGCCCTCAGCCTTCGGATACGCAGTATTTT. The chain recombines TRBV7-3 with TRBJ2-3; D call uncertain. This CDR3 has 13 residues. The V and J ends lost 5 bases and 6 bases respectively, with 12 bases between them. Germline V CDR1 and CDR2: SGHTA, FQGTGA. The full variable domain, its missing parts supplied by reference TRBV7-3 and TRBJ2-3, is GAGVSQTPSNKVTEKGKYVELRCDPISGHTALYWYRQSLGQGPEFLIYFQGTGAADDSGLPNDRFFAVRPEGSVSTLKIQRTERGDSAVYLCASSPQPSDTQYFGPGTRLTVL.

V usage is TRBV7-8 and J usage is TRBJ1-6; D not certain. CDR1 and CDR2 (germline): SGHVS, FQNEAQ. V lost 8 bases to trimming and J lost 4 bases, with 12 bases between them. This CDR3 contains 14 residues. This CDR3 is CASLEPGYNSPLHF. The CDR3 DNA sequence: TGTGCCAGCCTAGAGCCAGGATATAATTCACCCCTCCACTTT.

The chain couples TRBV7-2 to TRBJ2-7, with unresolved D. Trimming shortened V by 5 bases and J by 3 bases, and 11 bases separated the two germline ends. Germline V gene sequence: CDR1 SGHTA, CDR2 FQGNSA. The CDR3 loop spans 13 amino acids. CDR3 loop: CASSREVVYEQYF. For the CDR3, the DNA is TGTGCCAGCAGCCGAGAGGTAGTCTACGAGCAGTACTTC.

The chain combines TRBV18 with TRBJ1-2; D remains ambiguous. Trimming left V 5 bases short and J 5 bases short, with 12 bases between. The CDR3 covers 13 residues. CDR1 and CDR2 (germline): KGHSH, LQKENI. As DNA, the CDR3 is TGTGCCAGCTCAGAAGACGGCCCTTATGGCTACACCTTC. Residues: CASSEDGPYGYTF. Drawing the rest from reference TRBV18 and TRBJ1-2, the complete variable domain is NAGVMQNPRHLVRRRGQEARLRCSPMKGHSHVYWYRQLPEEGLKFMVYLQKENIIDESGMPKERFSAEFPKEGPSILRIQQVVRGDSAAYFCASSEDGPYGYTFGSGTRLTVV.

The genes are TRBV29-1 and TRBJ1-6; 7 bases agree with TRBD1. Trimming at V came to 4 bases and at J to 10 bases, leaving 7 bases not matched to a gene. This CDR3 has 13 amino acids. In germline, CDR1 is SQVTM, CDR2 ANQGSEA. CDR3 loop: CSVAEQGHSPLHF. CDR3 coding DNA: TGCAGCGTTGCTGAACAGGGGCACTCACCCCTCCACTTT.

V is TRBV18 and J is TRBJ2-7, with D possibly being TRBD1 or TRBD2 (6 bases each). The ends were cut back, 2 bases at V and 7 bases at J, with 15 bases in the middle. This CDR3 region has 14 residues. Germline lookup yields CDR1 KGHSH and CDR2 LQKENI. The CDR3 bases are TGTGCCAGCTCACCAGATTCGGGGGCGGGAGAGCAGTACTTC. Its protein product is CASSPDSGAGEQYF.

The chain employs TRBV28 and TRBJ1-2; 8 bases fit TRBD1. Germline V gene lookup returns CDR1 MDHEN and CDR2 SYDVKM. The junction had 7 bases not matched to a gene; V was cut back by 4 bases and J by 3 bases. The CDR3 has 15 amino acids. The CDR3 bases are TGTGCCAGCAGTTCGACAGGGGATTGGGACTATGGCTACACCTTC. Its protein product is CASSSTGDWDYGYTF.

This clone was observed a handful of times. The chain links TRBV28 to TRBJ1-2, with TRBD1 as a possible D gene (5 bases). This CDR3 spans 13 amino acids. Germline values: CDR1 MDHEN, CDR2 SYDVKM. V was cut by 5 bases and J by 4 bases, with 11 bases left in between. The CDR3 sequence: CASSGAGVYGYTF. The CDR3 nucleotides are TGTGCCAGCAGTGGGGCGGGGGTCTATGGCTACACCTTC.

This rearrangement joins TRBV24-1 to TRBJ1-4; D might be TRBD1 (6 bases). Between the trimmed V and J ends, which lost 11 bases and 3 bases, there was a span of 18 bases. Germline V gene lookup returns CDR1 KGHDR and CDR2 SFDVKD. The CDR3 covers 15 residues. This chain's CDR3 is CASDGGRLANEKLFF. Here the CDR3 DNA reads TGTGCCAGCGATGGGGGGCGCTTGGCTAATGAAAAACTGTTTTTT.